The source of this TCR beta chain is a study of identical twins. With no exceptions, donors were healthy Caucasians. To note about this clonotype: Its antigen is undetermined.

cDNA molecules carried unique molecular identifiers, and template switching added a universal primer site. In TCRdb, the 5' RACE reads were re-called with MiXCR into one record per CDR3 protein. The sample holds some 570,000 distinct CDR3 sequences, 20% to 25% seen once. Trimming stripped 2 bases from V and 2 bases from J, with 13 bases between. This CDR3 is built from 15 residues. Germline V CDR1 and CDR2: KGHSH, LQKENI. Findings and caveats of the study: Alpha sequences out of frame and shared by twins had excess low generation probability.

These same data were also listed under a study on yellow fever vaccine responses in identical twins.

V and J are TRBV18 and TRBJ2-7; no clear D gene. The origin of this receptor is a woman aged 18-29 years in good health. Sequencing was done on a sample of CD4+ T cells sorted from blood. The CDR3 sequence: CASSPVANNPYEQYF. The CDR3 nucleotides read TGTGCCAGCTCACCAGTCGCGAATAACCCCTACGAGCAGTACTTC.